Presented here are 16 T cell receptor beta chains from one specimen sequenced in a study of T cell responses to AZD1222 COVID-19 vaccine. Libraries were prepared by immunoSEQ multiplex PCR; TCRdb keeps only in-frame clonotypes and omits some of them. The sample includes some 190,000 clones, over 80% seen only once; the top ten take over 1%. The specimen comprised peripheral blood, sampled on day 0 of AZD1222 vaccination. Source of these receptors: an adult in good health.

For the CDR3, the DNA is TGTGCCAGCAGCTTGGGCGGCTCGCTAAACACCGGGGAGCTGTTTTTT. Protein sequence: CASSLGGSLNTGELFF. The J gene is TRBJ2-2, the V gene TRBV7-2, with D unresolved. This CDR3 comprises 16 residues. Trimming removed 3 bases at V and 2 bases at J, with 13 bases between. Germline CDR1 SGHTA, CDR2 FQGNSA.

This clone was detected only once. This chain joins TRBV27 and TRBJ1-6; D not resolved. CDR1 and CDR2 from the germline V gene are MNHEY and SMNVEV (reference sequence). Trimming removed 7 bases from V and 5 bases from J, with 9 bases in between. The CDR3 length is 13 residues. The DNA for the CDR3 is TGTGCCAGCAAGGACGTAAATAATTCACCCCTCCACTTT. Its translation is CASKDVNNSPLHF.

J is TRBJ2-1 and V is TRBV7-2; TRBD2 aligns across 12 bases. Germline values: CDR1 SGHTA, CDR2 FQGNSA. This CDR3 spans 15 amino acids. J lost 8 bases, V lost 1 base, and 3 bases had no gene match. The CDR3 sequence is CASSLVLAGGDEQFF. CDR3 nucleotides: TGTGCCAGCAGCTTAGTACTAGCGGGGGGTGATGAGCAGTTCTTC.

This clone was detected only once. J is TRBJ1-1 and V is TRBV5-4; tentative D call: TRBD1 (5 bases). The CDR3 length is 14 residues. Deletions cut 4 bases from V and 5 bases from J, with 15 bases between. The germline V gene has CDR1 SGHNT and CDR2 YYREEE (reference sequence). CDR3: CASSTSVRETEAFF. The CDR3 DNA follows: TGTGCCAGCAGCACCTCCGTCAGGGAAACTGAAGCTTTCTTT. The whole variable domain, filled in from reference TRBV5-4 and TRBJ1-1, reads ETGVTQSPTHLIKTRGQQVTLRCSSQSGHNTVSWYQQALGQGPQFIFQYYREEENGRGNFPPRFSGLQFPNYSSELNVNALELDDSALYLCASSTSVRETEAFFGQGTRLTVV.

This chain joins TRBV7-2 and TRBJ1-6, with TRBD1 matching 7 bases. The V and J ends lost 3 bases and 2 bases, in that order; junction bases with no gene match: 13. Germline V gives CDR1 SGHTA, CDR2 FQGNSA. This CDR3 is 19 amino acids long. CDR3 sequence reads: CASSFSLQGKRTYNSPLHF. In nucleotides, the CDR3 is TGTGCCAGCAGCTTTTCCCTACAGGGGAAGAGGACCTATAATTCACCCCTCCACTTT.

The V and J genes are TRBV19 and TRBJ2-1, with 11 bases lining up with TRBD2. The V gene's germline CDR1 is LNHDA and CDR2 SQIVND (reference sequence). The V gene end was trimmed by 5 bases and the J gene end by 5 bases; junction bases not matched to a gene: 11. This CDR3 has 17 amino acids. This chain's CDR3 is CASSLGTSGATNNEQFF. Here the CDR3 DNA reads TGTGCCAGTAGTCTGGGGACTAGCGGTGCCACTAACAATGAGCAGTTCTTC. The whole variable domain, remainder taken from reference TRBV19 and TRBJ2-1, is DGGITQSPKYLFRKEGQNVTLSCEQNLNHDAMYWYRQDPGQGLRLIYYSQIVNDFQKGDIAEGYSVSREKKESFPLTVTSAQKNPTAFYLCASSLGTSGATNNEQFFGPGTRLTVL.

The rearrangement joins TRBV6-5 to TRBJ1-6; maybe TRBD1 (6 bases). The V end was cut by 6 bases, the J end by 8 bases, with 14 bases between. The CDR3 loop spans 14 amino acids. CDR1 MNHEY and CDR2 SVGAGI come from the germline V gene. Here the CDR3 DNA reads TGTGCCAGCAGGTCCGGGACATTGGATTCACCCCTCCACTTT. Translated, it gives CASRSGTLDSPLHF.

V gene TRBV6-2 or TRBV6-3 combines with J gene TRBJ2-5; 8 bases are shared with TRBD2. The CDR3 has 17 residues. J lost 2 bases, V lost 2 bases, and 10 bases had no gene match. Germline lookup yields CDR1 MNHEY and CDR2 SVGEGT. CDR3 bases: TGTGCCAGCAGTTACCAGCGGGGGTTCGTTGGGCAAGAGACCCAGTACTTC. Translation: CASSYQRGFVGQETQYF.

This clone was recorded once. This rearrangement joins TRBV18 to TRBJ1-1; D remains unclear. Looked up from germline, CDR1 is KGHSH and CDR2 is LQKENI. CDR3 length equals 13 residues. V lost 8 bases and J 1 base, leaving 11 bases between the germline ends. The CDR3, as DNA: TGTGCCAGCCGGGTAGGTGAGAACACTGAAGCTTTCTTT. This translates into CASRVGENTEAFF.

The V call is TRBV6-5, the J call TRBJ1-2; 9 nucleotides match TRBD1. Germline V lookup: CDR1 MNHEY, CDR2 SVGAGI. The V gene end was trimmed by 7 bases and the J gene end by 2 bases; junction bases not matched to a gene: 8. The length of the CDR3 is 15 residues. CDR3 loop: CASNSQGAGNYGYTF. DNA of the CDR3: TGTGCCAGCAATTCACAGGGGGCAGGCAACTATGGCTACACCTTC.

The chain joins TRBV7-8 to TRBJ2-1; perhaps TRBD1 as D (6 bases). Germline loops: CDR1 SGHVS, CDR2 FQNEAQ. V was clipped by 3 bases and J by 8 bases, with 14 bases between them. There are 14 residues in the CDR3. CDR3: CASSFNTGWHEQFF. The DNA of the CDR3 is TGTGCCAGCAGCTTTAACACAGGGTGGCATGAGCAGTTCTTC.

This chain joins TRBV2 and TRBJ1-1; D gene ambiguous. There are 13 residues in the CDR3. Germline V gene data show CDR1 as SNHLY and CDR2 as FYNNEI. V dropped 5 bases and J dropped 1 base, with 8 bases sitting between them. CDR3: CASSYLGNTEAFF. The CDR3 DNA reads as TGTGCCAGCAGTTACTTGGGGAACACTGAAGCTTTCTTT.

This chain links TRBV19 with TRBJ1-2, with D possibly being TRBD1 (6 bases). The CDR3 is 15 residues long. Germline values: CDR1 LNHDA, CDR2 SQIVND (reference sequence). The germline V and J ends were trimmed by 5 bases and 0 bases, with 13 bases remaining between them. The CDR3 spells CASSRTGIPNYGYTF. The CDR3 coding sequence is TGTGCCAGTAGTCGAACAGGGATTCCTAACTATGGCTACACCTTC.

The CDR3 sequence: CASSFRSGELFF. The CDR3 nucleotides read TGTGCCAGCAGCTTCCGCAGCGGGGAGCTGTTTTTT. J is TRBJ2-2 and V is TRBV5-6; unclear D gene. CDR3 length: 12 amino acids. The germline V and J ends were trimmed by 2 bases and 7 bases, with 6 bases remaining between them. The V gene's germline CDR1 is SGHDT and CDR2 YYEEEE.

V gene TRBV6-2 or TRBV6-3 combines with J gene TRBJ1-5; no definite D call. The CDR3 loop spans 13 amino acids. The germline CDR1 and CDR2 sequences are MNHEY and SVGEGT. Trimming removed 2 bases from V and 5 bases from J, with 7 bases in between. CDR3 sequence: CASSYTTHQPQHF. The CDR3 region has the DNA TGTGCCAGCAGTTACACGACACATCAGCCCCAGCATTTT.

The chain carries TRBV5-1 and TRBJ2-3; 9 bases fit TRBD2. This CDR3 contains 15 residues. CDR1 and CDR2 from the germline V gene are SGHRS and YFSETQ. V lost 5 bases, J lost 8 bases, and 12 bases stayed unmatched. The DNA for the CDR3 is TGCGCCAGCAGGTCGGGACTAGCCGGGTCGGTTACGCAGTATTTT. Amino acid sequence: CASRSGLAGSVTQYF.